This TCR beta chain was sequenced during a study of shared clonotypes between healthy human individuals. Whole-study context: A donor's plate count was three for CD4 naive and three for CD4 memory; CD8 naive had two and CD8 memory one. Notes on the study in general: Estimated richness values were generally larger in naive subsets than in memory subsets.

Measured with immunoSEQ multiplex PCR; TCRdb has only the in-frame clones, and not every one. Of hundreds of thousands of clones in the sample, 74% are singletons; the top ten hold 1.5% to 2%. The table lists this clone with a count of one. Its specificity is unknown. This sequence was found in a woman in her 30s in good health. Input material: memory CD4+ T cells sorted from blood. Subset meaning: CD45RA-negative fraction.

CDR3 loop: CAWSVGSSNEKLFF. The CDR3 region has the DNA TGTGCCTGGAGTGTAGGCAGCTCAAATGAAAAACTGTTTTTT. The V gene is TRBV30, the J gene TRBJ1-4, with no clear D. V lost 0 bases to trimming and J lost 5 bases, with 10 bases between them. CDR3 length: 14 amino acids. CDR1 is GTSNPN, CDR2 SVGIG, per germline (reference sequence).